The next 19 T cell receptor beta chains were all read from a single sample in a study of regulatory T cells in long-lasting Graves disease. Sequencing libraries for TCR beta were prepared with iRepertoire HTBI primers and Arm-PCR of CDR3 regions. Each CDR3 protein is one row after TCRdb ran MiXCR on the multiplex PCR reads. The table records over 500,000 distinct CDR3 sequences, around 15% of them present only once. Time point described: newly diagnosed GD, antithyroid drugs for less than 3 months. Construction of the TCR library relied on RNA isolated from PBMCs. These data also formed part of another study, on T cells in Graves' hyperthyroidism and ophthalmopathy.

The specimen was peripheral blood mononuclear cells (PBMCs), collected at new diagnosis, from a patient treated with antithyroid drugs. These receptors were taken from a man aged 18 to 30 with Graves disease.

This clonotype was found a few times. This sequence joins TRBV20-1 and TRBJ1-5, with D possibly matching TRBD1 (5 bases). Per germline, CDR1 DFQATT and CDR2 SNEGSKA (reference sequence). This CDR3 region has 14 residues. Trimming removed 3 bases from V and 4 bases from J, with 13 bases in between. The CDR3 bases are TGCAGTGCTAGGCGCAGGGTCGAGAATCAGCCCCAGCATTTT. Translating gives CSARRRVENQPQHF.

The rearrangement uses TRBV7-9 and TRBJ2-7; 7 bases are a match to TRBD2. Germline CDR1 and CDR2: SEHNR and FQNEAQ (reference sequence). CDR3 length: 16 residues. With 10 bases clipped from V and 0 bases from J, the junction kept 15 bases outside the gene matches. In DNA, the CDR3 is TGTGCCACCCGGGGGGAGATTGGCGGCCCCTCCTACGAGCAGTACTTC. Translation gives CATRGEIGGPSYEQYF.

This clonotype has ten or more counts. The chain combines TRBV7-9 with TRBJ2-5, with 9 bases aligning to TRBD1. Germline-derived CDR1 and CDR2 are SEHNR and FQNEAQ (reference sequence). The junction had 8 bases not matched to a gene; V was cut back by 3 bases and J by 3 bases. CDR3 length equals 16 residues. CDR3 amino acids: CASSLGPGQGEETQYF. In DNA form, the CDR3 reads TGTGCCAGCAGCTTGGGACCGGGACAGGGCGAAGAGACCCAGTACTTC.

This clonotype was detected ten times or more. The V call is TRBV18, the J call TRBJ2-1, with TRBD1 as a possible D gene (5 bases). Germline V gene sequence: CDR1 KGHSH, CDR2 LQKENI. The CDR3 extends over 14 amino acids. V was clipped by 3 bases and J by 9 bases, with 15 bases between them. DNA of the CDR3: TGTGCCAGCTCACCCTCCTCAGGGTCGGGTGAGCAGTTCTTC. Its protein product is CASSPSSGSGEQFF.

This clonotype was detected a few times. CDR3 amino acids: CATSRDKVPTEAFF. The CDR3 DNA follows: TGTGCCACCAGCAGAGATAAGGTTCCCACTGAAGCTTTCTTT. The rearrangement uses TRBV15 and TRBJ1-1; D unresolved. The V and J ends lost 0 bases and 4 bases respectively, with 9 bases between them. This CDR3 region has 14 residues. The germline V gene encodes CDR1 LNHNV and CDR2 YYDKDF (reference sequence).

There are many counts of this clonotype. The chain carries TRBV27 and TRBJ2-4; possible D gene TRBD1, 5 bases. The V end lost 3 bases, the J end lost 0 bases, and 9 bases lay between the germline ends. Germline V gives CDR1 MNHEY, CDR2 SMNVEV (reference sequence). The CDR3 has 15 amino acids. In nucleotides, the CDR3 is TGTGCCAGCAGTTTGCAGGGTTCAGCCAAAAACATTCAGTACTTC. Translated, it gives CASSLQGSAKNIQYF.

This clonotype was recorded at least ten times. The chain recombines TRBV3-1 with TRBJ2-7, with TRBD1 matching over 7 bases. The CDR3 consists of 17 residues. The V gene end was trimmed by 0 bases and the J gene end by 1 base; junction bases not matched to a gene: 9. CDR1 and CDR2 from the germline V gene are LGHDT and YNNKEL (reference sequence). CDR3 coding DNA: TGTGCCAGCAGCCAAGACCGCCTTCGGACAGGATCCTACGAGCAGTACTTC. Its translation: CASSQDRLRTGSYEQYF.

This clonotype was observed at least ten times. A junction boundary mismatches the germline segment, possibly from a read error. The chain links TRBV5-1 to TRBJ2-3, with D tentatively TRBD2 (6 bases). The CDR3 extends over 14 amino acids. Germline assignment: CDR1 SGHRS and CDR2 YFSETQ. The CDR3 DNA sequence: TGTGCCAGCAGCTCGGGAAGCGGGACAGATACGCAGTATTTT. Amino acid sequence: CASSSGSGTDTQYF.

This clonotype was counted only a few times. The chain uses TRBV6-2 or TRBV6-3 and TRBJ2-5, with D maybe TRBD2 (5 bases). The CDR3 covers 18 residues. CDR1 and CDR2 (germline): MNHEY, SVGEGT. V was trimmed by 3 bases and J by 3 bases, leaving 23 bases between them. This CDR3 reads CASSYLFLASPGKETQYF. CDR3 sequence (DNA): TGTGCCAGCAGTTATTTGTTTTTGGCATCTCCGGGGAAAGAGACCCAGTACTTC.

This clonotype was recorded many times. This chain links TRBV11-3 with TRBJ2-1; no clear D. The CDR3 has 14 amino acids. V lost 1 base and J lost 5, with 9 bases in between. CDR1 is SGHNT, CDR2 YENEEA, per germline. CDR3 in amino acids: CASSLASHHNEQFF. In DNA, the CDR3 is TGTGCCAGCAGCTTAGCGTCGCACCACAATGAGCAGTTCTTC.

CDR3 protein: CASSSHLTGQLREQYF. The CDR3 DNA follows: TGTGCCAGCAGCTCCCACTTAACTGGACAGCTACGCGAGCAGTACTTC. The chain uses TRBV7-9 and TRBJ2-7; possible D gene TRBD1, 6 bases. Germline V CDR1 and CDR2: SEHNR, FQNEAQ (reference sequence). Trimming stripped 4 bases from V and 6 bases from J, with 22 bases between. CDR3 length equals 16 residues.

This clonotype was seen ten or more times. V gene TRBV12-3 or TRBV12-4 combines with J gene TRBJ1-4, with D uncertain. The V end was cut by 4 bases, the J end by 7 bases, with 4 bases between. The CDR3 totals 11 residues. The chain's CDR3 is CASSYSEKLFF. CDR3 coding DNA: TGTGCCAGCAGTTATAGTGAAAAACTGTTTTTT.

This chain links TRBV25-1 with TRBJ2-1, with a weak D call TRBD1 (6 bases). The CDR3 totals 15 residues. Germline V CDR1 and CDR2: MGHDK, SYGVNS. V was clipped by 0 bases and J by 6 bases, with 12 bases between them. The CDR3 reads CASSEYRGGSNEQFF. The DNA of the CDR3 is TGTGCCAGCAGTGAATACAGGGGCGGTTCCAATGAGCAGTTCTTC.

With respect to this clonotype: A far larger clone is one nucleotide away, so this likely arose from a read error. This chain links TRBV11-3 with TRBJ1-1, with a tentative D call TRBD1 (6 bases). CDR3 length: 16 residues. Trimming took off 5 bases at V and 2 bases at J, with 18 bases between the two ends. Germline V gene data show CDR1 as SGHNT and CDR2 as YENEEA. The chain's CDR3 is CASSLQIGTLNTEAFF. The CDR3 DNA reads TGTGCCAGCAGCCTCCAGATCGGGACACTAAACACTGAAGCTTTCTTT.

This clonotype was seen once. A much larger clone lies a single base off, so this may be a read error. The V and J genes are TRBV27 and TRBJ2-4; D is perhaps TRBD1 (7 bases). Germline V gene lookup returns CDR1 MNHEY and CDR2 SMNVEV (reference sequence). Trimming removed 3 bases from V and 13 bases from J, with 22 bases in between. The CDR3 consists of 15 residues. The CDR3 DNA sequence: TGTGCCAGCAGTTTTGGAGGGGGCGAAACATATGAGCAGTACTTC. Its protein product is CASSFGGGETYEQYF.

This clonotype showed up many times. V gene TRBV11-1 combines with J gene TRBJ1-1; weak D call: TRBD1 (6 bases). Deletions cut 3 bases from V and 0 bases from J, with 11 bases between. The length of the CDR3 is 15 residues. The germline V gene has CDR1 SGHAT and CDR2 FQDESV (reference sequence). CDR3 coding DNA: TGTGCCAGCAGCTTGTACAGGGCGATGAACACTGAAGCTTTCTTT. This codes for CASSLYRAMNTEAFF. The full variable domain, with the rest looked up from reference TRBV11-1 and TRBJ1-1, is EAEVAQSPRYKITEKSQAVAFWCDPISGHATLYWYRQILGQGPELLVQFQDESVVDDSQLPKDRFSAERLKGVDSTLKIQPAELGDSAMYLCASSLYRAMNTEAFFGQGTRLTVV.

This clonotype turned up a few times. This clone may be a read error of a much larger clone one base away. The CDR3 spells CASSDPSTYTQYF. CDR3 nucleotides: TGTGCCAGCAGTGACCCGAGCACGTATACGCAGTATTTT. V is TRBV2 and J is TRBJ2-3; D is unclear. V was cut by 3 bases and J by 7 bases, with 11 bases left in between. CDR3 length: 13 amino acids. Germline loops: CDR1 SNHLY, CDR2 FYNNEI.

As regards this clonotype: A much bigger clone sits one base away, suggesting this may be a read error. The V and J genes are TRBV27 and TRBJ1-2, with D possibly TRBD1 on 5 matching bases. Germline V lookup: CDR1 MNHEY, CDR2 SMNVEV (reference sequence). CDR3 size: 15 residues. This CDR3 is CTSSLSQGLLYGYTF. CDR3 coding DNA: TGTACCAGCAGTTTATCGCAGGGACTGTTGTATGGCTACACCTTC.

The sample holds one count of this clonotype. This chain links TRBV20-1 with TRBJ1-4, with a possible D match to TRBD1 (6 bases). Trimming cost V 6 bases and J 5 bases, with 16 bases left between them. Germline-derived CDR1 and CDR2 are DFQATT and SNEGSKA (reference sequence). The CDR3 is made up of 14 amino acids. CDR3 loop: CSAPRTDQNEKLFF. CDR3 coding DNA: TGCAGTGCCCCCAGGACAGATCAAAATGAAAAACTGTTTTTT.